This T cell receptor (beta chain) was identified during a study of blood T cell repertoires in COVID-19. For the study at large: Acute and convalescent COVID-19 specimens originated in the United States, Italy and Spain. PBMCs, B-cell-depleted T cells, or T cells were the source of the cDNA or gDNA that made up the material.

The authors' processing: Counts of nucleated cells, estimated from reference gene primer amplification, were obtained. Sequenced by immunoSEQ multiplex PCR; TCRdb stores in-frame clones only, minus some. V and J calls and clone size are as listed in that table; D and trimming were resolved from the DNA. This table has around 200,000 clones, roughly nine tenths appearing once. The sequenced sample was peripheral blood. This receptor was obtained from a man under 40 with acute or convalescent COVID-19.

The CDR3 coding sequence is TGTGCCAGCAGTTTAGCGGGAGAAAATTCAGATACGCAGTATTTT. Protein product: CASSLAGENSDTQYF. The rearrangement uses TRBV27 and TRBJ2-3; TRBD2 matches at 7 bases. The V and J ends lost 2 bases and 4 bases, in that order; junction bases with no gene match: 6. Per the germline V gene, CDR1 is MNHEY and CDR2 is SMNVEV (reference sequence). The CDR3 extends over 15 amino acids.